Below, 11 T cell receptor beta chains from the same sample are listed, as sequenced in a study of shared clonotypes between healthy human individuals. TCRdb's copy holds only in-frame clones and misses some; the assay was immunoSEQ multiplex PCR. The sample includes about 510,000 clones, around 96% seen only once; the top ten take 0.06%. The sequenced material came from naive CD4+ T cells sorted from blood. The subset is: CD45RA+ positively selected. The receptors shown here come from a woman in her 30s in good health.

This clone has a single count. The CDR3 here is CASSYSGTYTYEQYF. In nucleotides, the CDR3 is TGTGCCAGCAGTTACTCCGGGACATACACCTACGAGCAGTACTTC. The chain combines TRBV28 with TRBJ2-5, with D possibly TRBD1 on 6 matching bases. The DNA end is more similar to TRBJ2-7, so the J call may be wrong. Per germline, CDR1 MDHEN and CDR2 SYDVKM. The CDR3 extends over 15 amino acids.

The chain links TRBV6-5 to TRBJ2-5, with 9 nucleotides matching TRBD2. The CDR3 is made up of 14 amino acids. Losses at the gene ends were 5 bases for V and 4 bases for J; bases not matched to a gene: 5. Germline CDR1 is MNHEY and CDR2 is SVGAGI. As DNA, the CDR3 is TGTGCCAGCAGTCGGCTAGCGGGACCAGAGACCCAGTACTTC. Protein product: CASSRLAGPETQYF.

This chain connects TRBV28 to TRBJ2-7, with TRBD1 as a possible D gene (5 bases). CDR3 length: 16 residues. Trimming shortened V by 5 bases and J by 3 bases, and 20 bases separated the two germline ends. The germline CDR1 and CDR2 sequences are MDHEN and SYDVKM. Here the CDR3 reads CASSPAAAGMGYEQYF. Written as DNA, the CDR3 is TGTGCCAGCAGTCCCGCCGCGGCAGGGATGGGCTACGAGCAGTACTTC.

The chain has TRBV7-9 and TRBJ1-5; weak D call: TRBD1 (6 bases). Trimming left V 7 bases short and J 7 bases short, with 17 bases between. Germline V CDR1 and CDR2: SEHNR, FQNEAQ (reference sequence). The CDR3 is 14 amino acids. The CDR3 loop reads CASMEGGGDQPQHF. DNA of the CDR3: TGTGCCAGCATGGAGGGGGGGGGTGACCAGCCCCAGCATTTT.

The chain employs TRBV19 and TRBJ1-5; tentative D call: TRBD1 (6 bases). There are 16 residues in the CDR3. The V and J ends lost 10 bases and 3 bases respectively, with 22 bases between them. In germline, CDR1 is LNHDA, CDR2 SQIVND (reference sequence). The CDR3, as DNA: TGTGCCACGCTAGGGGGGGCAGGGACAAACAATCAGCCCCAGCATTTT. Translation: CATLGGAGTNNQPQHF.

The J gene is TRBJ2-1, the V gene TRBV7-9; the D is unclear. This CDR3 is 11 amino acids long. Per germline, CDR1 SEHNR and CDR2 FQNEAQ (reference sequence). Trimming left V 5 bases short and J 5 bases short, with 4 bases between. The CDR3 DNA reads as TGTGCCAGCAGCAGAAACAATGAGCAGTTCTTC. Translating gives CASSRNNEQFF.

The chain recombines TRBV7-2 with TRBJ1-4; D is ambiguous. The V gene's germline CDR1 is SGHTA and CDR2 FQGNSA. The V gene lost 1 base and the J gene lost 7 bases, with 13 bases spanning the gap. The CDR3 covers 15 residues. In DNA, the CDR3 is TGTGCCAGCAGCTTAGTCGGCGGAAGTCTTGAAAAACTGTTTTTT. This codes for CASSLVGGSLEKLFF.

The CDR3 spells CASSSIGRLGEQYF. The CDR3 region has the DNA TGTGCCAGCAGCTCCATCGGGCGTCTCGGCGAGCAGTACTTC. The chain joins TRBV5-4 to TRBJ2-7; no clear D. The CDR3 has 14 residues. The V end was cut by 3 bases, the J end by 6 bases, with 16 bases between. Germline CDR1 and CDR2: SGHNT and YYREEE (reference sequence).

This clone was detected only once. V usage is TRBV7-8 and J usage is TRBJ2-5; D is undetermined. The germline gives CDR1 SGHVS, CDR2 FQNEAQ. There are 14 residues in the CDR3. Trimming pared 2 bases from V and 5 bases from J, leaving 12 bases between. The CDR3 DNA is TGTGCCAGCAGCTTAATACAGACCCGGGAGACCCAGTACTTC. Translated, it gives CASSLIQTRETQYF.

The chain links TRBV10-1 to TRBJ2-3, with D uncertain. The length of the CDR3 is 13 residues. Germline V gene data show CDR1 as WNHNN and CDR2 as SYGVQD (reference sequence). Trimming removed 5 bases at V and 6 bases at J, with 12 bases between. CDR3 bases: TGCGCCAGCAGTTTTTTTCTTGAGGATACGCAGTATTTT. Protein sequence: CASSFFLEDTQYF.

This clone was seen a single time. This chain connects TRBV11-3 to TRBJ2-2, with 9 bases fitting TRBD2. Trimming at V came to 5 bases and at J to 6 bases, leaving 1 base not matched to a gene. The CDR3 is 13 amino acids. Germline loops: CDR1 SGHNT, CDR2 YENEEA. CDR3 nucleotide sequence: TGTGCCAGCAGCAGGACTAGCGCCGGGGAGCTGTTTTTT. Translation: CASSRTSAGELFF.